This T cell receptor beta chain was found in a study of cytomegalovirus exposure and HLA in healthy donors. Overall study findings and caveats: An assumption of roughly uniform sequencing depth across donors underlay the presence/absence analyses.

The CDR3 extends over 14 amino acids. Per the germline V gene, CDR1 is SGHRS and CDR2 is YFSETQ. The V end was cut by 4 bases, the J end by 1 base, with 11 bases between. Nominally healthy donors were sampled, though unrecorded immune exposures were likely. It was with 60 Vbeta and 13 Jbeta primers that the PCR ran. The table came from immunoSEQ multiplex PCR; TCRdb's copy has only in-frame clones and leaves some out. Of roughly 75,000 clones listed, more than 65% were seen once; the top ten hold around 18%. About this clone: What it recognizes is unknown.

Material: PBMCs. The chain couples TRBV5-1 to TRBJ1-1, with D unclear. The source of this sequence is a man between 65 and 80 years old in good health and CMV-seropositive. The CDR3: CASSGDLENTEAFF. The CDR3 DNA follows: TGCGCCAGCAGCGGAGACCTGGAGAACACTGAAGCTTTCTTT.